The rows below give T cell receptor beta chains drawn from one sample of a study of technical replicates of blood from several donors. The table came from immunoSEQ multiplex PCR; TCRdb's copy has only in-frame clones and leaves some out. The sample contains 95,000 or so clones, about 95% of which appear only once. Sequencing was carried out using T cells isolated from PBMCs. These receptors all come from a human donor in good health. The CDR3 runs from the conserved cysteine through the conserved F or W. The D gene is left open where the match is weak. Expanded clones are given a class, and other clones once, few, many or no size at all.

v_call	clone_size	j_call	d_call	cdr3_aa	cdr3_nt
TRBV6-1	.	TRBJ2-4	.	CASRSSGKNIQYF	TGTGCCAGCAGATCATCAGGGAAAAACATTCAGTACTTC
TRBV19	.	TRBJ2-1	.	CASGTYNEQFF	TGTGCGTCGGGGACCTACAATGAGCAGTTCTTC
TRBV27	.	TRBJ2-1	TRBD2	CASSLQLLAGPYNEQFF	TGTGCCAGCAGTTTACAACTTCTAGCGGGACCCTACAATGAGCAGTTCTTC
TRBV2	.	TRBJ2-1	TRBD1	CASRDRASYEQFF	TGTGCCAGCAGGGACAGGGCTTCCTATGAGCAGTTCTTC
TRBV29-1	.	TRBJ2-3	.	CSVEAAEDYVADTQYF	TGCAGCGTTGAAGCAGCAGAAGACTACGTAGCAGATACGCAGTATTTT
TRBV5-4	.	TRBJ2-7	.	CASSLGGEQYF	TGTGCCAGCAGCTTGGGAGGCGAGCAGTACTTC
TRBV5-1	.	TRBJ2-2	.	CASSPLGGNTGELFF	TGCGCCAGCAGCCCCCTGGGGGGGAACACCGGGGAGCTGTTTTTT
TRBV28	once	TRBJ1-2	TRBD1	CASSESQGAQDGYTF	TGTGCCAGCAGTGAGAGTCAGGGGGCGCAAGATGGCTACACCTTC
TRBV5-1	few	TRBJ2-3	.	CASSLGAAGGTDTQYF	TGCGCCAGCAGCTTGGGAGCGGCAGGTGGCACAGATACGCAGTATTTT
TRBV28	.	TRBJ1-2	TRBD1	CASSSPRGTGNYGYTF	TGTGCCAGCAGTTCCCCCCGAGGGACAGGGAACTATGGCTACACCTTC
TRBV6-1	.	TRBJ1-1	.	CASRIQGKAFF	TGTGCCAGCAGGATCCAGGGTAAAGCTTTCTTT
TRBV5-1	.	TRBJ2-1	.	CASSLAGGTYNEQFF	TGCGCCAGCAGCTTGGCAGGGGGGACCTACAATGAGCAGTTCTTC
TRBV4-1	.	TRBJ1-1	TRBD1	CASSQVRTGGTEAFF	TGCGCCAGCAGCCAAGTTCGGACAGGTGGGACTGAAGCTTTCTTT
TRBV27	.	TRBJ2-1	.	CASREGYNEQFF	TGTGCCAGCAGAGAGGGCTACAATGAGCAGTTCTTC
TRBV4-1	.	TRBJ2-3	.	CASSQGPMRTVRDTQYF	TGCGCCAGCAGCCAAGGTCCTATGAGGACAGTTAGAGATACGCAGTATTTT
TRBV29-1	.	TRBJ1-1	.	CSVGEAEGAFF	TGCAGCGTTGGGGAGGCTGAAGGAGCTTTCTTT
TRBV28	.	TRBJ2-7	TRBD2	CASSLPRGTSGSLNEQYF	TGTGCCAGCAGTTTACCCCGGGGGACTAGCGGGAGCCTTAACGAGCAGTACTTC
TRBV11-3	.	TRBJ2-2	.	CASSLEGGNTGELFF	TGTGCCAGCAGCTTAGAAGGGGGTAACACCGGGGAGCTGTTTTTT
TRBV7-2	.	TRBJ1-4	.	CASSLVGGSNEKLFF	TGTGCCAGCAGCTTAGTGGGAGGGAGTAATGAAAAACTGTTTTTT
TRBV19	.	TRBJ2-2	TRBD2	CASSILTSDAGELFF	TGTGCCAGTAGTATACTGACTAGCGACGCCGGGGAGCTGTTTTTT
TRBV28	.	TRBJ2-7	.	CASSLVEAYEQYF	TGTGCCAGCAGTTTAGTTGAGGCCTACGAGCAGTACTTC
TRBV4-3	.	TRBJ2-3	TRBD2	CASSQVAGGYTDTQYF	TGCGCCAGCAGCCAAGTAGCGGGAGGCTACACAGATACGCAGTATTTT
TRBV11-2	.	TRBJ2-3	TRBD2	CASSGLGIADTQYF	TGTGCCAGCAGCGGACTAGGGATAGCAGATACGCAGTATTTT
TRBV27	.	TRBJ2-1	.	CASSLLAAYNEQFF	TGTGCCAGCAGTTTATTAGCGGCCTACAATGAGCAGTTCTTC
TRBV29-1	.	TRBJ1-3	.	CSVERRDSGNTIYF	TGCAGCGTTGAGAGGAGGGACTCTGGAAACACCATATATTTT
TRBV29-1	.	TRBJ2-1	.	CSVEDHSGGNEQFF	TGCAGCGTTGAAGATCACTCAGGGGGGAATGAGCAGTTCTTC
TRBV28	.	TRBJ1-5	.	CAVRDIQPQHF	TGTGCCGTACGGGACATACAGCCCCAGCATTTT
TRBV5-1	.	TRBJ2-1	.	CASSLGAGSYNEQFF	TGCGCCAGCAGCTTGGGTGCGGGGTCCTACAATGAGCAGTTCTTC
TRBV6-6	once	TRBJ2-7	TRBD1	CASSPDRGPYEQYF	TGTGCCAGCAGCCCCGACAGGGGTCCCTACGAGCAGTACTTC
TRBV7-3	.	TRBJ2-1	TRBD2	CASSLKRDSSYNEQFF	TGTGCCAGCAGCTTAAAGCGGGATAGCTCCTACAATGAGCAGTTCTTC
TRBV6-5	.	TRBJ1-2	.	CASSEAGAGGYTF	TGTGCCAGCAGTGAAGCAGGGGCAGGGGGCTACACCTTC
TRBV10-2	.	TRBJ2-5	TRBD2	CASSEGAGGGETQYF	TGCGCCAGCAGTGAGGGGGCGGGAGGAGGAGAGACCCAGTACTTC
TRBV2	.	TRBJ1-3	.	CASSDWGGTGNTIYF	TGTGCCAGCAGTGATTGGGGAGGTACAGGAAACACCATATATTTT
TRBV10-3	.	TRBJ1-4	TRBD1	CAISEGGRVEKLFF	TGTGCCATCAGTGAAGGGGGCAGAGTAGAAAAACTGTTTTTT
TRBV28	.	TRBJ2-1	.	CASSRGVNEQFF	TGTGCCAGCTCCAGGGGGGTAAATGAGCAGTTCTTC
TRBV2	once	TRBJ1-3	TRBD1	CASSADRVSGNTIYF	TGTGCCAGCAGTGCCGACAGGGTCTCTGGAAACACCATATATTTT
TRBV5-1	.	TRBJ1-2	.	CASSFGSAEIDYGYTF	TGCGCCAGCAGCTTCGGATCGGCGGAAATCGACTATGGCTACACCTTC
TRBV10-1	.	TRBJ1-1	.	CASLEAVCGVNTEAFF	TGCGCCAGCCTTGAGGCCGTCTGCGGGGTGAACACTGAAGCTTTCTTT
TRBV25-1	.	TRBJ2-7	TRBD1	CASRGTGTRGEQYF	TGTGCCAGCAGAGGGACAGGGACGAGGGGCGAGCAGTACTTC
TRBV27	.	TRBJ2-1	.	CASVVRNEQFF	TGTGCCAGCGTCGTTCGGAATGAGCAGTTCTTC
TRBV11-2	.	TRBJ2-2	.	CASSLKSVTNTGELFF	TGTGCCAGCAGCTTAAAATCGGTGACGAACACCGGGGAGCTGTTTTTT
TRBV7-9	.	TRBJ2-7	.	CASRWGDLDEQYF	TGTGCCAGCAGATGGGGGGACTTGGACGAGCAGTACTTC
TRBV5-1	.	TRBJ2-7	.	CASSTQVGEQYF	TGCGCCAGCTCTACGCAGGTCGGCGAGCAGTACTTC
TRBV11-3	.	TRBJ2-1	.	CASSPRTFKDEQFF	TGTGCCAGCAGCCCAAGGACATTCAAGGATGAGCAGTTCTTC
TRBV30	.	TRBJ2-7	TRBD1	CGTGGDRSEQYF	TGTGGGACAGGGGGGGACAGGAGCGAGCAGTACTTC
TRBV7-6	.	TRBJ2-1	TRBD2	CASSLARGTTRSTYNEQFF	TGTGCCAGCAGCTTAGCGCGGGGGACTACCCGGAGTACATACAATGAGCAGTTCTTC
TRBV9	.	TRBJ1-1	.	CASSVGTVNTEAFF	TGTGCCAGCAGCGTAGGGACAGTGAACACTGAAGCTTTCTTT
TRBV14	once	TRBJ2-5	.	CASSQRRGSVMETQYF	TGTGCCAGCAGCCAGCGACGTGGGAGTGTAATGGAGACCCAGTACTTC
TRBV19	.	TRBJ1-4	.	CASSIARQMNEKLFF	TGTGCCAGTAGTATCGCGAGGCAGATGAATGAAAAACTGTTTTTT
TRBV7-9	.	TRBJ2-6	TRBD1	CASSGTGGVGGANVLTF	TGTGCCAGCAGCGGGACAGGGGGGGTTGGAGGGGCCAACGTCCTGACTTTC
TRBV6-1	.	TRBJ2-7	.	CASIARGPLYEQYF	TGTGCCAGCATTGCCAGGGGACCACTCTACGAGCAGTACTTC
TRBV6-1	.	TRBJ2-3	.	CASRRGKDTQYF	TGTGCCAGCAGGAGGGGGAAAGATACGCAGTATTTT